The 28 T cell receptor beta chains given below trace back to one sample, sequenced in a study of T cell responses to AZD1222 COVID-19 vaccine. Repertoires were generated with immunoSEQ multiplex PCR, while TCRdb's copy carries only in-frame clones and drops some. Among some 130,000 clones listed, about 93% were seen once. The sequencing here drew on peripheral blood, taken 28 days after the second AZD1222 dose. The receptor set was obtained from an adult who received the AZD1222 COVID-19 vaccine.

A note on this clone: Other DNA sequences in the sample encode the same CDR3. The chain employs TRBV19 and TRBJ1-4; D call uncertain. The germline V and J ends were trimmed by 3 bases and 7 bases, with 6 bases remaining between them. This CDR3 spans 12 amino acids. Germline CDR1 LNHDA, CDR2 SQIVND (reference sequence). Here the CDR3 reads CASSIGGEKLFF. In DNA, the CDR3 is TGTGCCAGTAGTATCGGTGGTGAAAAACTGTTTTTT.

The genes are TRBV7-8 and TRBJ1-1, with TRBD1 matching 7 bases. CDR1 is SGHVS and CDR2 is FQNEAQ in the germline V gene. The CDR3 totals 14 residues. V shed 3 bases, J shed 3 bases, and the junction held 4 bases outside the gene matches. The CDR3 region has the DNA TGTGCCAGCAGCTTGTATACAGGGGACACTGAAGCTTTCTTT. This gives the protein CASSLYTGDTEAFF.

V and J are TRBV12-3 or TRBV12-4 and TRBJ1-2; D is unclear. The CDR3 loop spans 13 amino acids. Between the trimmed V and J ends, which lost 2 bases and 8 bases, there was a span of 12 bases. CDR3 sequence (DNA): TGTGCCAGCAGTTTACTGAGGGAAAGCGGCTACACCTTC. It is translated as CASSLLRESGYTF.

This clone was observed once. This chain joins TRBV12-3 or TRBV12-4 and TRBJ2-7, with D tentatively TRBD1 (5 bases). With 4 bases removed from V and 6 bases from J, the gap between germline ends came to 13 bases. The CDR3 extends over 13 amino acids. The CDR3 nucleotides read TGTGCCAGCAGTTCCTTAAGGGGCAGCGAGCAGTACTTC. Translated: CASSSLRGSEQYF.

This sequence joins TRBV3-1 (or the pseudogene TRBV3-2) and TRBJ2-1; TRBD2 matches 7 bases. Germline-derived CDR1 and CDR2 are LGHDT and YNNKEL (reference sequence). Losses at the gene ends were 0 bases for V and 3 bases for J; bases not matched to a gene: 5. The CDR3 runs to 16 residues. The CDR3 loop is CASSQDPGGGYNEQFF. DNA of the CDR3: TGTGCCAGCAGCCAAGATCCTGGGGGGGGCTACAATGAGCAGTTCTTC.

This chain connects TRBV18 to TRBJ1-6; perhaps TRBD1 as D (6 bases). The germline V gene has CDR1 KGHSH and CDR2 LQKENI. CDR3 length: 14 amino acids. The ends were cut back, 6 bases at V and 7 bases at J, with 13 bases in the middle. CDR3 coding DNA: TGTGCCAGCTCTCCGGAAGGGGGGAATTCACCCCTCCACTTT. It specifies CASSPEGGNSPLHF.

The chain joins TRBV4-3 to TRBJ2-7; D gene unclear. Trimming stripped 0 bases from V and 2 bases from J, with 11 bases between. Germline V gives CDR1 LGHNA, CDR2 YSLEER. CDR3 length: 15 residues. CDR3 residues: CASSQERRGPYEQYF. CDR3 bases: TGCGCCAGCAGCCAAGAACGGCGTGGCCCCTACGAGCAGTACTTC.

The chain links TRBV9 to TRBJ1-1; 8 bases are shared with TRBD1. Trimming cost V 0 bases and J 0 bases; bases outside gene matches: 13. Germline V gene data show CDR1 as SGDLS and CDR2 as YYNGEE. This CDR3 has 19 residues. The CDR3 DNA is TGTGCCAGCAGCGTAGTAGCGGGGGACAGGAGGAACATGAACACTGAAGCTTTCTTT. This encodes CASSVVAGDRRNMNTEAFF. The whole variable domain, remainder taken from reference TRBV9 and TRBJ1-1, is DSGVTQTPKHLITATGQRVTLRCSPRSGDLSVYWYQQSLDQGLQFLIQYYNGEERAKGNILERFSAQQFPDLHSELNLSSLELGDSALYFCASSVVAGDRRNMNTEAFFGQGTRLTVV.

V gene TRBV6-5 combines with J gene TRBJ1-2, with TRBD1 identical over 8 bases. The CDR3 sequence is 13 residues long. With 0 bases clipped from V and 7 bases from J, the junction kept 1 base outside the gene matches. Germline lookup yields CDR1 MNHEY and CDR2 SVGAGI. The chain's CDR3 is CASSYSGQGGYTF. Written as DNA, the CDR3 is TGTGCCAGCAGTTACTCCGGACAGGGTGGCTACACCTTC.

The rearrangement joins TRBV18 to TRBJ1-1, with D perhaps TRBD1 (5 bases). Per germline, CDR1 KGHSH and CDR2 LQKENI. Trimming left V 0 bases short and J 6 bases short, with 17 bases between. The CDR3 length is 16 residues. The CDR3 DNA reads TGTGCCAGCTCACCACCGAGTCTAGGGGCGGCACCTGAAGCTTTCTTT. Translating it yields CASSPPSLGAAPEAFF.

This chain joins TRBV27 and TRBJ2-3, with D unclear. V was trimmed by 1 base and J by 2 bases, leaving 7 bases between them. The V gene's germline CDR1 is MNHEY and CDR2 SMNVEV (reference sequence). This CDR3 contains 14 residues. The CDR3 region is CASSLWAATDTQYF. The CDR3 DNA sequence: TGTGCCAGCAGTTTATGGGCGGCCACAGATACGCAGTATTTT.

As DNA, the CDR3 is TGTGCCACCAGTGGGCAGGAGGGGAACACCGGGGAGCTGTTTTTT. Translated, it gives CATSGQEGNTGELFF. The V and J genes are TRBV24-1 and TRBJ2-2; D is possibly TRBD2 (6 bases). V was shortened by 5 bases and J by 1 base, with 10 bases between the two germline ends. The CDR3 runs to 15 residues. Germline assignment: CDR1 KGHDR and CDR2 SFDVKD.

CDR3 nucleotides: TGTGCCAGTAGACCCCGGGACACTCTATTTGGACAGCCCCAGCATTTT. Amino acid sequence: CASRPRDTLFGQPQHF. The chain combines TRBV19 with TRBJ1-5; D is possibly TRBD1 (6 bases). The CDR3 spans 16 residues. Germline V gives CDR1 LNHDA, CDR2 SQIVND (reference sequence). V lost 6 bases and J 7 bases, leaving 22 bases between the germline ends.

The chain links TRBV29-1 to TRBJ2-3, with 8 bases identical to TRBD2. CDR1 SQVTM and CDR2 ANQGSEA come from the germline V gene. The CDR3 runs 13 residues. The CDR3 DNA is TGCACCCTCGGGGGGGCTAGCACAGATACGCAGTATTTT. Residues: CTLGGASTDTQYF.

The genes are TRBV6-6 and TRBJ2-7; TRBD1 matches 7 bases. Germline CDR1 reads MNHNY; CDR2 reads SVGAGI (reference sequence). This CDR3 comprises 15 residues. V was pared by 0 bases and J by 6 bases, with 8 bases of the junction left unmatched. The CDR3 region has the DNA TGTGCCAGCAGTTACTCGCAAACAGGGGCGTCCGAGCAGTACTTC. It translates to CASSYSQTGASEQYF.

The V call is TRBV27, the J call TRBJ2-7, with 7 nucleotides matching TRBD2. The CDR3 runs 14 residues. The germline V gene encodes CDR1 MNHEY and CDR2 SMNVEV (reference sequence). Losses at the gene ends were 6 bases for V and 5 bases for J; bases not matched to a gene: 10. CDR3 nucleotides: TGTGCCAGCAGCACCGGACTAGTAGTGCACGAGCAGTACTTC. Its protein product is CASSTGLVVHEQYF.

The rearrangement uses TRBV9 and TRBJ1-6; D not certain. The CDR3 sequence is 15 residues long. Germline CDR1 is SGDLS and CDR2 is YYNGEE. Trimming removed 0 bases from V and 8 bases from J, with 12 bases in between. CDR3 nucleotides: TGTGCCAGCAGCGTAGAGGCACGGTCCTATTCACCCCTCCACTTT. It yields the protein CASSVEARSYSPLHF.

The V call is TRBV7-2, the J call TRBJ1-2, with D maybe TRBD1 (5 bases). Germline CDR1 reads SGHTA; CDR2 reads FQGNSA. V lost 5 bases to trimming and J lost 5 bases, with 12 bases between them. This CDR3 spans 13 amino acids. The CDR3 DNA reads TGTGCCAGCAGCCACGGGACTCTTTATGGCTACACCTTC. It encodes CASSHGTLYGYTF. Full variable domain (outside the CDR3, taken from reference TRBV7-2 and TRBJ1-2): GAGVSQSPSNKVTEKGKDVELRCDPISGHTALYWYRQSLGQGLEFLIYFQGNSAPDKSGLPSDRFSAERTGGSVSTLTIQRTQQEDSAVYLCASSHGTLYGYTFGSGTRLTVV.

This clone was picked up one time. The gene calls are TRBV10-3 and TRBJ1-2; unclear D gene. Germline CDR1 is ENHRY and CDR2 is SYGVKD. This CDR3 has 13 amino acids. Trimming cost V 4 bases and J 8 bases, with 14 bases left between them. In DNA form, the CDR3 reads TGTGCCATCAGTGGGACCACTACGGGAGGCTACACCTTC. This sequence encodes CAISGTTTGGYTF.

This chain connects TRBV14 to TRBJ2-1, with 9 bases matching TRBD2. The ends lost 0 bases at V and 9 bases at J; junction bases unmatched: 9. The CDR3 has 16 residues. Germline CDR1 is SGHDN and CDR2 is FVKESK. CDR3 region: CASSQDEGGGASEQFF. The CDR3 nucleotides read TGTGCCAGCAGCCAAGATGAGGGCGGGGGGGCGAGTGAGCAGTTCTTC.

J is TRBJ2-1 and V is TRBV7-9; D not resolved. This CDR3 region has 13 residues. From germline, CDR1 is SEHNR and CDR2 FQNEAQ (reference sequence). Trimming removed 5 bases at V and 5 bases at J, with 10 bases between. The CDR3 reads CASSLQSNNEQFF. CDR3 sequence (DNA): TGTGCCAGCAGCCTACAATCCAACAATGAGCAGTTCTTC.

Comments on this clone: One junction end disagrees with the germline gene, perhaps due to a read error. V is TRBV6-5 and J is TRBJ1-6, with a possible D match to TRBD1 (5 bases). Germline loops: CDR1 MNHEY, CDR2 SVGAGI. There are 13 residues in the CDR3. The CDR3 spells CASSQRTLAPQVF. In DNA form, the CDR3 reads TGTGCCAGCAGCCAAAGGACTCTCGCCCCACAGGTCTTT.

The V call is TRBV7-9, the J call TRBJ1-2; D possibly corresponds to TRBD1 (5 bases). The CDR3 consists of 13 residues. Germline V gene data show CDR1 as SEHNR and CDR2 as FQNEAQ (reference sequence). Trimming cost V 5 bases and J 4 bases, with 11 bases left between them. The CDR3 DNA reads as TGTGCCAGCAGCGTAGGGACCCCCTATGGCTACACCTTC. It is translated as CASSVGTPYGYTF.

This clone is a singleton in its sample. This chain links TRBV2 with TRBJ2-7; maybe TRBD1 (5 bases). This CDR3 contains 13 residues. Germline values: CDR1 SNHLY, CDR2 FYNNEI. Trimming removed 4 bases at V and 6 bases at J, with 13 bases between. The CDR3 sequence is CASSAAGRCEQYF. The CDR3 nucleotides read TGTGCCAGCAGTGCTGCAGGGCGATGCGAGCAGTACTTC.

The chain uses TRBV5-1 and TRBJ1-6, with D unresolved. Germline V gene sequence: CDR1 SGHRS, CDR2 YFSETQ. With 4 bases removed from V and 6 bases from J, the gap between germline ends came to 11 bases. The CDR3 spans 14 residues. The CDR3 loop reads CASSPDGGNSPLHF. In DNA form, the CDR3 reads TGCGCCAGCAGCCCGGACGGAGGTAATTCACCCCTCCACTTT.

The chain combines TRBV7-9 with TRBJ2-5, with 8 bases identical to TRBD2. Germline CDR1 reads SEHNR; CDR2 reads FQNEAQ (reference sequence). The junction had 5 bases not matched to a gene; V was cut back by 1 base and J by 4 bases. The CDR3 totals 15 residues. The CDR3 sequence: CASSLVLLAAETQYF. DNA of the CDR3: TGTGCCAGCAGCTTAGTATTACTAGCGGCAGAGACCCAGTACTTC.

This clone was recorded only once. The rearrangement links TRBV7-9 to TRBJ2-1; D is unresolved. Germline V gene data show CDR1 as SEHNR and CDR2 as FQNEAQ (reference sequence). With 3 bases removed from V and 3 bases from J, the gap between germline ends came to 9 bases. The CDR3 sequence is 14 residues long. The CDR3 coding sequence is TGTGCCAGCAGCTTCGCTTCGGGCTACAATGAGCAGTTCTTC. Encoded protein: CASSFASGYNEQFF.

The chain uses TRBV6-6 and TRBJ2-7; D possibly corresponds to TRBD1 (6 bases). The V gene's germline CDR1 is MNHNY and CDR2 SVGAGI (reference sequence). The CDR3 is made up of 15 amino acids. The germline V and J ends were trimmed by 0 bases and 2 bases, with 11 bases remaining between them. The CDR3: CASSYSETGAYEQYF. The CDR3 bases are TGTGCCAGCAGTTACTCGGAGACAGGTGCCTACGAGCAGTACTTC.